These 22 T cell receptor beta chains originate from one sample sequenced in a study of T cell responses to AZD1222 COVID-19 vaccine. Here immunoSEQ multiplex PCR was the method, and the copy in TCRdb shows in-frame clones only, minus some. The sample gives over 140,000 clones, around 90% of which show up once; more than 5% is in the top ten. Sequenced material: peripheral blood, taken on day 0 of AZD1222 vaccination. The receptors come from an adult in good health.

V is TRBV6-5 and J is TRBJ1-2; TRBD1 matches at 7 bases. Trimming took 0 bases from V and 8 from J; bases not matched to a gene: 3. This CDR3 region has 13 residues. Germline loops: CDR1 MNHEY, CDR2 SVGAGI. The CDR3 bases are TGTGCCAGCAGTTACTCACAGGGGACGGGCTACACCTTC. It is translated as CASSYSQGTGYTF.

The chain links TRBV18 to TRBJ2-7; unclear D gene. CDR1 is KGHSH and CDR2 is LQKENI in the germline V gene. The CDR3 extends over 14 amino acids. The V end was cut by 6 bases, the J end by 4 bases, with 16 bases between. The CDR3 is CASSPTDTLYEQYF. CDR3 nucleotide sequence: TGTGCCAGCTCCCCCACCGACACCCTTTACGAGCAGTACTTC.

The chain combines TRBV29-1 with TRBJ1-4, with D unresolved. CDR1 is SQVTM, CDR2 ANQGSEA, per germline. The length of the CDR3 is 13 residues. The germline V and J ends were trimmed by 5 bases and 7 bases, with 14 bases remaining between them. The CDR3 loop is CSVRTFDGEKLFF. CDR3 bases: TGCAGCGTTAGGACCTTTGATGGTGAAAAACTGTTTTTT.

The chain combines TRBV10-3 with TRBJ2-6; 10 nucleotides match TRBD1. Germline lookup yields CDR1 ENHRY and CDR2 SYGVKD. V was pared by 3 bases and J by 4 bases, with 9 bases of the junction left unmatched. The CDR3 runs to 18 residues. CDR3 nucleotide sequence: TGTGCCATCAGTGACCCCGGGACAGGGGTGAGAGGGGCCAACGTCCTGACTTTC. This sequence encodes CAISDPGTGVRGANVLTF.

The V gene is TRBV11-3, the J gene TRBJ2-1, with a weak D call TRBD2 (6 bases). In germline, CDR1 is SGHNT, CDR2 YENEEA. Between the trimmed V and J ends, which lost 1 base and 10 bases, there was a span of 14 bases. This CDR3 spans 14 amino acids. The DNA for the CDR3 is TGTGCCAGCAGCTTAGGTCGGGGGAGCGGCGAGCAGTTCTTC. Translation: CASSLGRGSGEQFF.

The genes are TRBV28 and TRBJ1-5; D might be TRBD1 (6 bases). The CDR3 consists of 16 residues. Germline lookup yields CDR1 MDHEN and CDR2 SYDVKM. V dropped 7 bases and J dropped 4 bases, with 20 bases sitting between them. CDR3 nucleotide sequence: TGTGCCAGCACCCTATTGGGACACATTGGGAATCAGCCCCAGCATTTT. Residues: CASTLLGHIGNQPQHF.

The chain recombines TRBV11-3 with TRBJ2-2, with 10 bases that match TRBD1. CDR3 length: 15 amino acids. Trimming took 4 bases from V and 5 from J; bases not matched to a gene: 4. In germline, CDR1 is SGHNT, CDR2 YENEEA. Here the CDR3 reads CASSSRDRGTGELFF. CDR3 nucleotides: TGTGCCAGCAGCTCCCGGGACAGGGGAACCGGGGAGCTGTTTTTT. The full variable domain, with the rest looked up from reference TRBV11-3 and TRBJ2-2, is EAGVVQSPRYKIIEKKQPVAFWCNPISGHNTLYWYLQNLGQGPELLIRYENEEAVDDSQLPKDRFSAERLKGVDSTLKIQPAELGDSAVYLCASSSRDRGTGELFFGEGSRLTVL.

V gene TRBV7-9 combines with J gene TRBJ2-1; D tentatively reads TRBD1 or TRBD2 (5 bases each). The CDR3 totals 13 residues. The germline V and J ends were trimmed by 3 bases and 9 bases, with 12 bases remaining between them. Germline-derived CDR1 and CDR2 are SEHNR and FQNEAQ (reference sequence). This CDR3 reads CASSFGGQGEQFF. CDR3 in DNA: TGTGCCAGCAGCTTTGGCGGGCAGGGTGAGCAGTTCTTC.

The CDR3, as DNA: TGTGCCAGCAGCTTAGCCTACAGGGAGATATATGGCTACACCTTC. Protein: CASSLAYREIYGYTF. V gene TRBV7-2 combines with J gene TRBJ1-2; TRBD1 is a possible D gene (6 bases). The CDR3 covers 15 residues. Trimming cost V 0 bases and J 5 bases, with 13 bases left between them. From germline, CDR1 is SGHTA and CDR2 FQGNSA.

CDR3: CASKIREGLYNEQFF. CDR3 in DNA: TGTGCCAGCAAGATCAGGGAGGGGTTATACAATGAGCAGTTCTTC. The chain couples TRBV2 to TRBJ2-1, with TRBD2 identical over 7 bases. This CDR3 has 15 amino acids. V lost 7 bases to trimming and J lost 4 bases; unmatched junction nucleotides: 10. CDR1 SNHLY and CDR2 FYNNEI come from the germline V gene. The full variable domain, rest sourced from reference TRBV2 and TRBJ2-1, is EPEVTQTPSHQVTQMGQEVILRCVPISNHLYFYWYRQILGQKVEFLVSFYNNEISEKSEIFDDQFSVERPDGSNFTLKIRSTKLEDSAMYFCASKIREGLYNEQFFGPGTRLTVL.

The rearrangement uses TRBV5-1 and TRBJ2-7; TRBD1 agrees at 10 bases. CDR3 length: 15 amino acids. The J segment lost 4 bases and the V segment lost 4 bases, leaving 8 bases of the junction unmatched. The V gene's germline CDR1 is SGHRS and CDR2 YFSETQ. CDR3 coding DNA: TGCGCCAGCAGCAGGACAGGGGGTAGTGGTTACGAGCAGTACTTC. This translates into CASSRTGGSGYEQYF.

The chain combines TRBV6-5 with TRBJ1-1, with 8 nucleotides matching TRBD1. The ends lost 4 bases at V and 3 bases at J; junction bases unmatched: 7. From germline, CDR1 is MNHEY and CDR2 SVGAGI. The CDR3 runs 15 residues. This CDR3 reads CASSFRTGLDTEAFF. The CDR3 bases are TGTGCCAGCAGTTTTCGGACAGGGTTGGACACTGAAGCTTTCTTT.

The chain combines TRBV11-1 with TRBJ2-1; 7 positions match TRBD1. There are 15 residues in the CDR3. J was trimmed by 5 bases and V by 4 bases; bases with no gene match: 8. Germline V gives CDR1 SGHAT, CDR2 FQDESV (reference sequence). CDR3 in DNA: TGTGCCAGCAGCTCAGCCTGGACAGGCAACAATGAGCAGTTCTTC. It yields the protein CASSSAWTGNNEQFF.

This clone was picked up one time. The J gene is TRBJ1-5, the V gene TRBV2; D ambiguous. Germline V CDR1 and CDR2: SNHLY, FYNNEI. V lost 3 bases and J lost 0, with 9 bases in between. This CDR3 has 15 residues. Here the CDR3 DNA reads TGTGCCAGCAGTGACGGGCACAATAGCAATCAGCCCCAGCATTTT. Encoded protein: CASSDGHNSNQPQHF.

The V call is TRBV4-2, the J call TRBJ2-1; D is unresolved. The germline V and J ends were trimmed by 0 bases and 1 base, with 10 bases remaining between them. Germline V gene lookup returns CDR1 LGHNA and CDR2 YNFKEQ. The CDR3 is made up of 16 amino acids. The CDR3 DNA reads TGTGCCAGCAGCCAAGATCGGGTAGCTTCCTACAATGAGCAGTTCTTC. Encoded protein: CASSQDRVASYNEQFF.

The chain employs TRBV9 and TRBJ1-1; D not resolved. V was cut by 2 bases and J by 1 base, with 18 bases left in between. The CDR3 contains 17 residues. Germline assignment: CDR1 SGDLS and CDR2 YYNGEE. The CDR3 bases are TGTGCCAGCAGCGTTTGGCTCTCTAGTGCACGGAACACTGAAGCTTTCTTT. As protein: CASSVWLSSARNTEAFF.

V and J are TRBV4-2 and TRBJ2-7, with 9 bases aligning to TRBD2. The CDR3 spans 16 residues. With 2 bases clipped from V and 3 bases from J, the junction kept 8 bases outside the gene matches. Germline V gene data show CDR1 as LGHNA and CDR2 as YNFKEQ. The CDR3 nucleotides read TGTGCCAGCAGCCAACCCCCTAGCGGGACGATCTACGAGCAGTACTTC. Amino acids: CASSQPPSGTIYEQYF.

J is TRBJ2-6 and V is TRBV11-3; perhaps TRBD1 as D (5 bases). This CDR3 is built from 14 residues. CDR1 is SGHNT, CDR2 YENEEA, per germline. The V end was cut by 5 bases, the J end by 2 bases, with 7 bases between. In nucleotides, the CDR3 is TGTGCCAGCAGCCCCAGGGCTGGGGCCAACGTCCTGACTTTC. Translation: CASSPRAGANVLTF.

The count of this clone is one. The chain recombines TRBV5-1 with TRBJ2-1, with D uncertain. Germline V gives CDR1 SGHRS, CDR2 YFSETQ. The V end was cut by 2 bases, the J end by 11 bases, with 11 bases between. The CDR3 has 12 amino acids. The CDR3 nucleotides read TGCGCCAGCAGCTTAGGGTTGGTGCAGCAGTTCTTC. This translates into CASSLGLVQQFF.

The rearrangement links TRBV28 to TRBJ1-1; no definite D call. The CDR3 length is 14 residues. The germline gives CDR1 MDHEN, CDR2 SYDVKM. V dropped 5 bases and J dropped 1 base, with 11 bases sitting between them. The CDR3 protein is CASSIKQRNTEAFF. The CDR3 nucleotides read TGTGCCAGCAGTATCAAACAGAGGAACACTGAAGCTTTCTTT.

The chain carries TRBV3-1 (or the pseudogene TRBV3-2) and TRBJ1-2; no firm D call. The CDR3 spans 15 residues. V shed 2 bases and J shed 4 bases, with 14 bases lying between them. CDR1 and CDR2 from the germline V gene are LGHDT and YNNKEL (reference sequence). CDR3 residues: CASSQMSWEFYGYTF. The CDR3, as DNA: TGTGCCAGCAGCCAAATGTCCTGGGAGTTCTATGGCTACACCTTC.

The genes are TRBV18 and TRBJ1-4, with a possible D match to TRBD1 (5 bases). V was clipped by 4 bases and J by 2 bases, with 8 bases between them. This CDR3 comprises 14 residues. Germline CDR1 KGHSH, CDR2 LQKENI. The CDR3 sequence: CASSQRGTNEKLFF. The CDR3 DNA reads TGTGCCAGCTCACAACGGGGCACTAATGAAAAACTGTTTTTT.